A selection of T cell receptor beta chains follows, all from one sample in a study of T cell changes during pregnancy in multiple sclerosis. Assay used: immunoSEQ multiplex PCR; TCRdb lists only in-frame clones, some missing. In the table there are tens of thousands of clones, around 90% of which are singletons. The sequences come from peripheral blood, collected after pregnancy. The source is a female donor in good health, enrolled as a control in a pregnancy study. CDR3s include the opening cysteine and the closing phenylalanine or tryptophan. A D gene is named only where the DNA matches it firmly. Some rows mark clone size as missing; the rest say once, few, many or name a class of expanded clone.

d_gene: TRBD1; v_gene: TRBV27; j_gene: TRBJ2-7; abundance: -; CDR3aa: CASGAGQGVYEQYF; CDR3nt: TGTGCCAGCGGCGCGGGACAGGGAGTTTACGAGCAGTACTTC
d_gene: -; v_gene: TRBV5-6; j_gene: TRBJ2-7; abundance: -; CDR3aa: CASREQGVEQYF; CDR3nt: TGTGCCAGCAGAGAGCAAGGGGTCGAGCAGTACTTC
d_gene: -; v_gene: TRBV2; j_gene: TRBJ1-4; abundance: -; CDR3aa: CASSELGTTSNEKLFF; CDR3nt: TGTGCCAGCAGTGAACTGGGGACAACCAGCAATGAAAAACTGTTTTTT
d_gene: -; v_gene: TRBV11-3; j_gene: TRBJ1-1; abundance: few; CDR3aa: CASSLRRSAEAFF; CDR3nt: TGTGCCAGCAGCTTACGTAGAAGCGCTGAAGCTTTCTTT
d_gene: -; v_gene: TRBV29-1; j_gene: TRBJ1-1; abundance: -; CDR3aa: CSVEVLGSEAFF; CDR3nt: TGCAGCGTTGAAGTACTCGGGTCTGAAGCTTTCTTT
d_gene: -; v_gene: TRBV2; j_gene: TRBJ2-7; abundance: -; CDR3aa: CASIPRNRFEYEQYF; CDR3nt: TGTGCCAGCATCCCCAGAAACAGGTTTGAGTACGAGCAGTACTTC
d_gene: -; v_gene: TRBV19; j_gene: TRBJ2-2; abundance: -; CDR3aa: CASSIVYYTGELFF; CDR3nt: TGTGCCAGTAGTATAGTTTACTACACCGGGGAGCTGTTTTTT
d_gene: TRBD1; v_gene: TRBV5-4; j_gene: TRBJ2-3; abundance: -; CDR3aa: CASSLGQSSTDTQYF; CDR3nt: TGTGCCAGCAGCCTGGGACAGTCAAGCACAGATACGCAGTATTTT
d_gene: -; v_gene: TRBV29-1; j_gene: TRBJ2-7; abundance: -; CDR3aa: CSVDDSPTSYEQYF; CDR3nt: TGCAGCGTGGACGACAGCCCGACCTCCTACGAGCAGTACTTC
d_gene: -; v_gene: TRBV10-1; j_gene: TRBJ2-2; abundance: -; CDR3aa: CASSESPGTGELFF; CDR3nt: TGCGCCAGCAGTGAGTCTCCCGGCACCGGGGAGCTGTTTTTT
d_gene: -; v_gene: TRBV5-4; j_gene: TRBJ2-2; abundance: -; CDR3aa: CASSLDSLANTGELFF; CDR3nt: TGTGCCAGCAGCTTGGACTCACTAGCGAACACCGGGGAGCTGTTTTTT
d_gene: TRBD2; v_gene: TRBV5-1; j_gene: TRBJ2-1; abundance: -; CDR3aa: CASSLGLARNEQFF; CDR3nt: TGCGCCAGCAGCTTGGGACTAGCGCGTAATGAGCAGTTCTTC
d_gene: TRBD2; v_gene: TRBV6-1; j_gene: TRBJ2-2; abundance: -; CDR3aa: CASSEAAISGSRAGELFF; CDR3nt: TGTGCCAGCAGTGAGGCGGCAATTAGCGGGAGTAGGGCCGGGGAGCTGTTTTTT
d_gene: TRBD1; v_gene: TRBV10-3; j_gene: TRBJ2-2; abundance: -; CDR3aa: CAIRTGGSTGELFF; CDR3nt: TGTGCCATTCGGACAGGGGGTAGCACCGGGGAGCTGTTTTTT
d_gene: TRBD1; v_gene: TRBV7-9; j_gene: TRBJ1-2; abundance: -; CDR3aa: CASSYPQGNYGYTF; CDR3nt: TGTGCCAGCAGTTACCCACAGGGGAACTATGGCTACACCTTC
d_gene: -; v_gene: TRBV27; j_gene: TRBJ2-1; abundance: -; CDR3aa: CASSLLAAGSYNEQFF; CDR3nt: TGTGCCAGCAGTTTACTGGCGGCCGGCTCCTACAATGAGCAGTTCTTC